This paragraph covers one T cell receptor beta chain sequence. Authors' processing steps: The assay estimated nucleated cells by amplifying reference gene primers. Generated by immunoSEQ multiplex PCR, the TCRdb table keeps only in-frame clones and is missing some. That table is the source of V, J and clone size, and D and trimming were worked out from the DNA. The sample lists about 190,000 clones, approximately 80% occurring once. Recruitment covered about two dozen US areas and drew participants whose ages spanned roughly 18 to 89 years. Cohorts were determined from participant-reported clinical history. These data are taken from a study of blood T cell repertoires in COVID-19. For the study at large: Sources were T cells, B-cell-depleted T cells, or PBMCs; the material itself was cDNA or gDNA.

The CDR3 is 16 residues long. Trimming at V came to 3 bases and at J to 6 bases, leaving 13 bases not matched to a gene. CDR1 is SGDLS and CDR2 is YYNGEE in the germline V gene. The clonotype comes from a woman in her sixties with acute COVID-19. The J gene is TRBJ1-2, the V gene TRBV9; 8 bases are a match to TRBD1. The sample was PBMCs or T cells enriched from blood (not recorded which). CDR3 protein: CASSAVRQGMGDGYTF. CDR3 bases: TGTGCCAGCAGCGCAGTCAGACAGGGGATGGGTGATGGCTACACCTTC.